The next 14 T cell receptor beta chains were all read from a single sample in a study of Ad26.COV2.S vaccination and SARS-CoV-2 variants. The treatment here: some 19 received Ad26.COV2.S at low or high dose, single or two shots; a few received placebo; per-sample allocation not given. At day 63 after the first vaccine or placebo injection, samples were drawn. Profiled with immunoSEQ multiplex PCR; TCRdb holds only in-frame clones, not every one. Among 300,000 to 350,000 clones listed, 88% were seen once. This specimen was peripheral blood, taken in a trial of Ad26.COV2.S vaccine versus placebo. Receptor source: a person aged 18-65 years who received the Ad26.COV2.S COVID-19 vaccine or a placebo.

This sequence joins TRBV6-1 and TRBJ1-1; TRBD1 agrees at 9 bases. The J segment lost 1 base and the V segment lost 1 base, leaving 4 bases of the junction unmatched. Per germline, CDR1 MNHNS and CDR2 SASEGT. This CDR3 has 16 amino acids. This chain's CDR3 is CASSEGTGVTNTEAFF. The CDR3 DNA sequence: TGTGCCAGCAGTGAAGGGACAGGGGTTACGAACACTGAAGCTTTCTTT.

This chain joins TRBV5-1 and TRBJ1-4, with D hard to call. Germline V lookup: CDR1 SGHRS, CDR2 YFSETQ. This CDR3 has 13 residues. Trimming removed 3 bases at V and 4 bases at J, with 7 bases between. DNA for the CDR3: TGCGCCAGCAGCTCCGGAAATAATGAAAAACTGTTTTTT. This encodes CASSSGNNEKLFF.

This clone was seen a few times. This chain joins TRBV7-3 and TRBJ1-3; the D gene is possibly TRBD1 (5 bases). The germline gives CDR1 SGHTA, CDR2 FQGTGA. The V and J ends lost 2 bases and 0 bases respectively, with 11 bases between them. This CDR3 has 16 amino acids. CDR3 in amino acids: CASSLWGGNSGNTIYF. The CDR3 DNA is TGTGCCAGCAGCTTATGGGGCGGCAACTCTGGAAACACCATATATTTT.

The chain recombines TRBV5-6 with TRBJ1-4; D is uncertain. Trimming took off 1 base at V and 7 bases at J, with 8 bases between the two ends. This CDR3 comprises 13 residues. Germline loops: CDR1 SGHDT, CDR2 YYEEEE. The DNA for the CDR3 is TGTGCCAGCAGCTTGACCATAGGTGAAAAACTGTTTTTT. This translates into CASSLTIGEKLFF.

The sample holds a few counts of this clone. In nucleotides, the CDR3 is TGTGCCAGCAGTTTCGGGGCTCACGTGGACATTCAGTACTTC. It is translated as CASSFGAHVDIQYF. The chain joins TRBV6-5 to TRBJ2-4, with D perhaps given as TRBD1 or TRBD2 (5 bases each). V was clipped by 4 bases and J by 8 bases, with 15 bases between them. CDR1 and CDR2 (germline): MNHEY, SVGAGI. The CDR3 is 14 amino acids.

V gene TRBV6-5 combines with J gene TRBJ1-2; D possibly corresponds to TRBD1 (6 bases). Germline lookup yields CDR1 MNHEY and CDR2 SVGAGI. The CDR3 runs 14 residues. Trimming cost V 4 bases and J 4 bases, with 13 bases left between them. CDR3 loop: CASSSLGGAYGYTF. The CDR3 DNA reads TGTGCCAGCAGTTCCCTCGGGGGGGCCTATGGCTACACCTTC.

This clone was detected only a few times. V gene TRBV19 combines with J gene TRBJ2-7; TRBD1 matches 7 bases. The CDR3 contains 14 residues. V shed 4 bases and J 3 bases; nucleotides not matched to a gene: 6. Germline CDR1 LNHDA, CDR2 SQIVND (reference sequence). The CDR3 region has the DNA TGTGCCAGTAGTACCGACCCAGGGGGCTACGAGCAGTACTTC. Protein sequence: CASSTDPGGYEQYF.

The sample holds one count of this clone. V is TRBV9 and J is TRBJ2-1; TRBD2 agrees at 14 bases. The CDR3 contains 21 residues. Germline V gene data show CDR1 as SGDLS and CDR2 as YYNGEE. Trimming removed 4 bases from V and 5 bases from J; junction bases left unmatched: 20. The CDR3 is CASSLTLPGLAGDPRHNEQFF. The CDR3 DNA follows: TGTGCCAGCAGCTTAACACTCCCGGGACTAGCGGGGGACCCTAGGCACAATGAGCAGTTCTTC.

This clone was counted ten times or more. V is TRBV4-3 and J is TRBJ1-2; D not certain. Germline loops: CDR1 LGHNA, CDR2 YSLEER. The V end was cut by 0 bases, the J end by 8 bases, with 16 bases between. The CDR3 spans 15 residues. The CDR3 sequence: CASSQESGSVLGYTF. CDR3 nucleotide sequence: TGCGCCAGCAGCCAAGAATCGGGGTCGGTATTAGGCTACACCTTC.

The rearrangement links TRBV5-6 to TRBJ2-7, with 13 positions matching TRBD2. The CDR3 is 16 amino acids. Germline assignment: CDR1 SGHDT and CDR2 YYEEEE. V dropped 3 bases and J dropped 5; count of bases not matched to a gene: 8. The CDR3 sequence: CASSYRTSGSLHEQYF. Written as DNA, the CDR3 is TGTGCCAGCAGCTACCGGACTAGCGGGAGTCTCCACGAGCAGTACTTC.

The CDR3 DNA reads TGTGCCAGTAGTGCCCTAACCACAGATACGCAGTATTTT. Encoded protein: CASSALTTDTQYF. The chain combines TRBV19 with TRBJ2-3; D call uncertain. The CDR3 is 13 residues long. The V gene's germline CDR1 is LNHDA and CDR2 SQIVND (reference sequence). With 5 bases removed from V and 2 bases from J, the gap between germline ends came to 8 bases. The full variable domain, with the rest looked up from reference TRBV19 and TRBJ2-3, is DGGITQSPKYLFRKEGQNVTLSCEQNLNHDAMYWYRQDPGQGLRLIYYSQIVNDFQKGDIAEGYSVSREKKESFPLTVTSAQKNPTAFYLCASSALTTDTQYFGPGTRLTVL.

The chain recombines TRBV5-1 with TRBJ2-2; 10 positions agree with TRBD1. Trimming took 2 bases from V and 2 from J; bases not matched to a gene: 6. The length of the CDR3 is 17 residues. Per the germline V gene, CDR1 is SGHRS and CDR2 is YFSETQ. In DNA form, the CDR3 reads TGCGCCAGCAGCTTCACCAAGACAGGGGGCAACACCGGGGAGCTGTTTTTT. Translation gives CASSFTKTGGNTGELFF.

This chain's CDR3 is CASSSDRGGTGELFF. Written as DNA, the CDR3 is TGTGCCAGCAGTTCAGACAGGGGTGGCACCGGGGAGCTGTTTTTT. The rearrangement uses TRBV6-2 or TRBV6-3 and TRBJ2-2; 8 nucleotides agree with TRBD1. The germline V gene has CDR1 MNHEY and CDR2 SVGEGT. Trimming at V came to 4 bases and at J to 4 bases, leaving 5 bases not matched to a gene. This CDR3 contains 15 residues.

The genes are TRBV11-2 and TRBJ1-1, with TRBD1 matching over 9 bases. CDR1 and CDR2 from the germline V gene are SGHAT and FQNNGV. The CDR3 sequence is 14 residues long. The J segment lost 4 bases and the V segment lost 6 bases, leaving 6 bases of the junction unmatched. The CDR3 sequence is CASRQNRGPTEAFF. CDR3 coding DNA: TGTGCCAGCAGGCAAAACAGGGGGCCCACTGAAGCTTTCTTT.